The entry below describes one T cell receptor beta chain. The data are from a study of radiation and T cells in renal cell carcinoma. Time point denoted: baseline pretreatment blood. Treatment defined: 15 Gy SBRT to primary tumor, nephrectomy 4 weeks later. TCRdb's table, derived via immunoSEQ multiplex PCR, lists solely in-frame clones and lacks some. The sample shows about 140,000 clones, less than 85% of them seen only once. The germline V gene has CDR1 MNHEY and CDR2 SVGAGI. After removal of 4 bases from V and 1 base from J, the junction contained 7 bases not matched to a gene. This CDR3 region has 15 residues.

The origin of this receptor is a woman aged 45 to 65 with renal cell carcinoma. The chain joins TRBV6-5 to TRBJ2-7, with TRBD1 matching 7 bases. This specimen consisted of blood, obtained from a patient whose treatment included radiotherapy and nephrectomy. The CDR3 nucleotides read TGTGCCAGCAGTTCCCCGTTGACAGGGTCCTACGAGCAGTACTTC. Translating gives CASSSPLTGSYEQYF.